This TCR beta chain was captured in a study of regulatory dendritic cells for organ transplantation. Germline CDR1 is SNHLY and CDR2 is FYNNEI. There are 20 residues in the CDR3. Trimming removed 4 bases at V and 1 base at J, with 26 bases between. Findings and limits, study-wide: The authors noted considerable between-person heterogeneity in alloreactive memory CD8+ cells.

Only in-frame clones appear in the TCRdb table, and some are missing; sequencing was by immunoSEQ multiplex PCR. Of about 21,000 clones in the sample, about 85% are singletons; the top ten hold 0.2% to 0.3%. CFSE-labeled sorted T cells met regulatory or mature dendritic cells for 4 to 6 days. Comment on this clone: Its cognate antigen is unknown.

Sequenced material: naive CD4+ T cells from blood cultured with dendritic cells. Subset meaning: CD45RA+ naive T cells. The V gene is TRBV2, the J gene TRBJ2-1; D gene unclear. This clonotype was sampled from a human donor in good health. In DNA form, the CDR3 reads TGTGCCAGCAGTGCCCCCCGCGACTCTGAGGCCCCAAGGTCCTACAATGAGCAGTTCTTC. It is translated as CASSAPRDSEAPRSYNEQFF.